These T cell receptor beta chains were read from a single sample in a study of cytomegalovirus exposure and HLA in healthy donors. This table comes from immunoSEQ multiplex PCR, and its TCRdb copy is limited to in-frame clones, with some not included. Of 70,000 or so clones in the sample, about 74% are singletons; the top ten hold approximately 10%. The sequenced material came from PBMCs. The receptors come from a woman aged 55 to 70 in good health and CMV-seropositive. Each CDR3 is given with its conserved first and last residue. The order of the fields is D gene, J gene, V gene, clone size, CDR3 protein, CDR3 DNA. The D gene is left open where the match is weak. Clone size is given for some rows only: seen once, a few or many times, or a class if the clone is expanded.

d_call: TRBD1
j_call: TRBJ1-5
v_call: TRBV19
clone_size: -
cdr3_aa: CASSSGTDQPQHF
cdr3_nt: TGTGCCAGTAGTAGCGGGACAGATCAGCCCCAGCATTTT

d_call: -
j_call: TRBJ1-5
v_call: TRBV6-1
clone_size: -
cdr3_aa: CASSVDKRQPQHF
cdr3_nt: TGTGCCAGCAGTGTAGACAAGCGGCAGCCCCAGCATTTT

d_call: TRBD1
j_call: TRBJ1-4
v_call: TRBV19
clone_size: few
cdr3_aa: CASSGTGVNEKLFF
cdr3_nt: TGTGCCAGTAGTGGGACAGGAGTAAATGAAAAACTGTTTTTT

d_call: -
j_call: TRBJ2-6
v_call: TRBV10-3
clone_size: -
cdr3_aa: CAISESPGLDVLTF
cdr3_nt: TGTGCCATCAGTGAGTCCCCAGGGTTGGACGTCCTGACTTTC

d_call: -
j_call: TRBJ1-5
v_call: TRBV7-8
clone_size: -
cdr3_aa: CASSLGGSRNQPQHF
cdr3_nt: TGTGCCAGCAGCTTGGGGGGGTCCCGCAATCAGCCCCAGCATTTT

d_call: -
j_call: TRBJ2-1
v_call: TRBV30
clone_size: few
cdr3_aa: CAWSVLRLGSSYNEQFF
cdr3_nt: TGTGCCTGGAGTGTCCTCCGTTTGGGGAGCTCCTACAATGAGCAGTTCTTC

d_call: -
j_call: TRBJ1-5
v_call: TRBV30
clone_size: once
cdr3_aa: CAWNAGGRNQPQHF
cdr3_nt: TGTGCCTGGAACGCCGGGGGTAGGAATCAGCCCCAGCATTTT

d_call: TRBD2
j_call: TRBJ2-1
v_call: TRBV30
clone_size: -
cdr3_aa: CAWMTSGGVSEQFF
cdr3_nt: TGTGCCTGGATGACTAGCGGGGGGGTGAGTGAGCAGTTCTTC

d_call: TRBD1
j_call: TRBJ1-1
v_call: TRBV11-3
clone_size: few
cdr3_aa: CASSLDGTGVGTEAFF
cdr3_nt: TGTGCCAGCAGCTTAGATGGGACAGGGGTCGGCACTGAAGCTTTCTTT

d_call: -
j_call: TRBJ1-4
v_call: TRBV6-5
clone_size: -
cdr3_aa: CASDLDWTWYEKLFF
cdr3_nt: TGTGCCAGCGACCTTGATTGGACATGGTATGAAAAACTGTTTTTT

d_call: TRBD1
j_call: TRBJ2-2
v_call: TRBV27
clone_size: -
cdr3_aa: CATKAGFRGQGLRESTGELFF
cdr3_nt: TGTGCCACCAAGGCGGGATTCCGGGGACAGGGACTACGGGAGAGCACCGGGGAGCTGTTTTTT

d_call: -
j_call: TRBJ2-7
v_call: TRBV27
clone_size: -
cdr3_aa: CASSLGQTYEQYF
cdr3_nt: TGTGCCAGCAGTTTAGGACAGACCTACGAGCAGTACTTC

d_call: TRBD2
j_call: TRBJ2-5
v_call: TRBV2
clone_size: -
cdr3_aa: CASSDPTSVQETQYF
cdr3_nt: TGTGCCAGCAGTGACCCGACTAGCGTCCAAGAGACCCAGTACTTC

d_call: TRBD1
j_call: TRBJ1-5
v_call: TRBV4-2
clone_size: -
cdr3_aa: CASSQRTGDQPQHF
cdr3_nt: TGTGCCAGCAGCCAAAGGACAGGGGATCAGCCCCAGCATTTT

d_call: TRBD2
j_call: TRBJ2-3
v_call: TRBV5-1
clone_size: -
cdr3_aa: CASSIYREGHTQYF
cdr3_nt: TGCGCCAGCAGCATTTACCGGGAGGGCCATACGCAGTATTTT

d_call: -
j_call: TRBJ2-3
v_call: TRBV29-1
clone_size: few
cdr3_aa: CSVASGGEDTQYF
cdr3_nt: TGCAGCGTTGCCTCCGGGGGAGAGGATACGCAGTATTTT

d_call: -
j_call: TRBJ1-5
v_call: TRBV5-1
clone_size: -
cdr3_aa: CASSLRGTGPQHF
cdr3_nt: TGCGCCAGCAGCTTAAGGGGCACAGGGCCCCAGCATTTT

d_call: -
j_call: TRBJ2-3
v_call: TRBV6-5
clone_size: -
cdr3_aa: CASSYGQPSTDTQYF
cdr3_nt: TGTGCCAGCAGTTATGGACAGCCTAGCACAGATACGCAGTATTTT

d_call: -
j_call: TRBJ1-2
v_call: TRBV5-1
clone_size: -
cdr3_aa: CASSLGQYGYTF
cdr3_nt: TGCGCCAGCAGCTTGGGACAATATGGCTACACCTTC

d_call: -
j_call: TRBJ1-2
v_call: TRBV29-1
clone_size: -
cdr3_aa: CSVDEGNYGYTF
cdr3_nt: TGCAGCGTTGATGAGGGCAACTATGGCTACACCTTC

d_call: -
j_call: TRBJ2-3
v_call: TRBV7-9
clone_size: -
cdr3_aa: CASSLTGGGTDTQYF
cdr3_nt: TGTGCCAGCAGCTTAACGGGGGGCGGCACAGATACGCAGTATTTT

d_call: -
j_call: TRBJ1-2
v_call: TRBV19
clone_size: -
cdr3_aa: CASSATGILSGYTF
cdr3_nt: TGTGCCAGTAGTGCAACAGGGATCTTATCGGGCTACACCTTC

d_call: -
j_call: TRBJ1-2
v_call: TRBV7-9
clone_size: -
cdr3_aa: CASSAETGFSGYTF
cdr3_nt: TGTGCCAGCAGCGCCGAAACAGGGTTTAGTGGCTACACCTTC

d_call: -
j_call: TRBJ1-1
v_call: TRBV29-1
clone_size: -
cdr3_aa: CSVVDPGTEAFF
cdr3_nt: TGCAGCGTTGTAGACCCGGGCACTGAAGCTTTCTTT

d_call: -
j_call: TRBJ2-7
v_call: TRBV5-1
clone_size: -
cdr3_aa: CASSTQGSPYEQYF
cdr3_nt: TGCGCCAGCAGTACCCAGGGCAGCCCCTACGAGCAGTACTTC

d_call: TRBD1
j_call: TRBJ2-6
v_call: TRBV30
clone_size: -
cdr3_aa: CAWNRGSGANVLTF
cdr3_nt: TGTGCCTGGAACAGGGGCTCTGGGGCCAACGTCCTGACTTTC

d_call: -
j_call: TRBJ2-5
v_call: TRBV5-1
clone_size: few
cdr3_aa: CASSQGAMGETQYF
cdr3_nt: TGCGCCAGCAGCCAAGGGGCTATGGGAGAGACCCAGTACTTC

d_call: -
j_call: TRBJ1-1
v_call: TRBV18
clone_size: -
cdr3_aa: CASSPKSGYTEAFF
cdr3_nt: TGTGCCAGCTCACCAAAGAGCGGTTACACTGAAGCTTTCTTT

d_call: -
j_call: TRBJ2-3
v_call: TRBV6-5
clone_size: once
cdr3_aa: CASNEGFGRTDTQYF
cdr3_nt: TGTGCCAGCAACGAGGGGTTCGGGAGAACAGATACGCAGTATTTT

d_call: -
j_call: TRBJ1-2
v_call: TRBV6-6
clone_size: -
cdr3_aa: CASNQRGMEAGYTF
cdr3_nt: TGTGCCAGCAACCAGCGGGGGATGGAGGCTGGCTACACCTTC

d_call: -
j_call: TRBJ1-1
v_call: TRBV7-2
clone_size: -
cdr3_aa: CASSLSPTGRDTEAFF
cdr3_nt: TGTGCCAGCAGCTTAAGTCCGACAGGTCGGGACACTGAAGCTTTCTTT

d_call: -
j_call: TRBJ1-1
v_call: TRBV18
clone_size: -
cdr3_aa: CASSKNTNTEAFF
cdr3_nt: TGTGCCAGCTCAAAGAACACGAACACTGAAGCTTTCTTT

d_call: -
j_call: TRBJ1-4
v_call: TRBV30
clone_size: -
cdr3_aa: CAWSPPGGGNEKLFF
cdr3_nt: TGTGCCTGGAGTCCGCCGGGAGGAGGGAATGAAAAACTGTTTTTT

d_call: -
j_call: TRBJ1-3
v_call: TRBV5-1
clone_size: few
cdr3_aa: CASSLGQSGNTIYF
cdr3_nt: TGCGCCAGCAGCTTGGGACAGTCGGGAAACACCATATATTTT

d_call: TRBD1
j_call: TRBJ1-5
v_call: TRBV6-1
clone_size: -
cdr3_aa: CASSEGTAYQPQHF
cdr3_nt: TGTGCCAGCAGTGAGGGGACAGCTTATCAGCCCCAGCATTTT

d_call: TRBD1
j_call: TRBJ2-1
v_call: TRBV30
clone_size: -
cdr3_aa: CAWSVGQGVPQGQFF
cdr3_nt: TGTGCCTGGAGTGTGGGACAGGGGGTTCCCCAGGGGCAGTTCTTC

d_call: -
j_call: TRBJ1-2
v_call: TRBV29-1
clone_size: once
cdr3_aa: CSVDRGGTYGYTF
cdr3_nt: TGCAGCGTTGACAGGGGAGGGACCTATGGCTACACCTTC

d_call: -
j_call: TRBJ2-1
v_call: TRBV9
clone_size: -
cdr3_aa: CASSVGGGAWNEQFF
cdr3_nt: TGTGCCAGCAGCGTCGGAGGGGGGGCTTGGAATGAGCAGTTCTTC

d_call: TRBD1
j_call: TRBJ1-1
v_call: TRBV9
clone_size: few
cdr3_aa: CASSPVPGQGTTAFF
cdr3_nt: TGTGCCAGCAGCCCCGTCCCGGGACAGGGAACGACCGCTTTCTTT

d_call: TRBD1
j_call: TRBJ1-2
v_call: TRBV9
clone_size: -
cdr3_aa: CASSADRGAIGGYTF
cdr3_nt: TGTGCCAGCAGCGCGGACAGGGGGGCGATAGGGGGCTACACCTTC

d_call: TRBD1
j_call: TRBJ2-5
v_call: TRBV30
clone_size: -
cdr3_aa: CAWSVPMTGRHQETQYF
cdr3_nt: TGTGCCTGGAGTGTCCCTATGACAGGGCGACACCAAGAGACCCAGTACTTC

d_call: -
j_call: TRBJ1-1
v_call: TRBV4-1
clone_size: -
cdr3_aa: CASSQDQGTLNTEAFF
cdr3_nt: TGCGCCAGCAGCCAAGATCAGGGTACACTGAACACTGAAGCTTTCTTT

d_call: TRBD1
j_call: TRBJ1-2
v_call: TRBV19
clone_size: once
cdr3_aa: CASSKTSGQGIYGYTF
cdr3_nt: TGTGCCAGTAGCAAAACCTCCGGACAGGGGATCTATGGCTACACCTTC

d_call: TRBD2
j_call: TRBJ2-3
v_call: TRBV2
clone_size: -
cdr3_aa: CASSATSGGGDTQYF
cdr3_nt: TGTGCCAGCAGTGCGACTAGCGGGGGCGGAGATACGCAGTATTTT

d_call: -
j_call: TRBJ1-1
v_call: TRBV6-4
clone_size: -
cdr3_aa: CASKVQENTEAFF
cdr3_nt: TGTGCCAGCAAAGTACAAGAGAACACTGAAGCTTTCTTT

d_call: TRBD2
j_call: TRBJ2-7
v_call: TRBV2
clone_size: few
cdr3_aa: CASSESSASGRPSYEQYF
cdr3_nt: TGTGCCAGCAGTGAAAGTTCGGCTAGCGGGAGGCCCTCCTACGAGCAGTACTTC

d_call: -
j_call: TRBJ2-1
v_call: TRBV6-5
clone_size: -
cdr3_aa: CASSTTITFYNEQFF
cdr3_nt: TGTGCCAGCAGCACGACAATTACCTTCTACAATGAGCAGTTCTTC

d_call: -
j_call: TRBJ2-5
v_call: TRBV6-5
clone_size: -
cdr3_aa: CASSYSGGEETQYF
cdr3_nt: TGTGCCAGCAGTTACTCGGGCGGGGAAGAGACCCAGTACTTC